This TCR beta chain was sequenced during a study of blood T cell repertoires in COVID-19. Study information: Samples of COVID-19 (acute and convalescent) were obtained from the United States, Italy and Spain.

Using immunoSEQ multiplex PCR, the repertoire was profiled, and TCRdb retains in-frame clones only, with some absent. The sample has approximately 300,000 clones, around 81% seen once. Seattle patients were enrolled during active infection and followed longitudinally. The sequenced sample was peripheral blood. The sequence was collected from a person aged 65 to 85 with COVID-19, enrolled during active disease.

The CDR3, as DNA: TGTGCCAGCAGCCAAGATCCCATGCTGGGCGCCGGGGAGCTGTTTTTT. It codes for CASSQDPMLGAGELFF. This chain joins TRBV3-1 (or the pseudogene TRBV3-2) and TRBJ2-2, with D unresolved. The CDR3 spans 16 residues. CDR1 and CDR2 (germline): LGHDT, YNNKEL (reference sequence). Trimming removed 0 bases from V and 6 bases from J, with 14 bases in between.